These 32 T cell receptor beta chains were sequenced from one sample in a study of OX40 agonist ivuxolimab in advanced cancers. Only in-frame clones appear in the TCRdb table, and some are missing; sequencing was by immunoSEQ multiplex PCR. This sample carries some 15,000 clones, roughly 77% of them seen once, and the ten largest clones take more than 35%. The starting material was CD4+ or CD8+ T cells sorted from blood, obtained in a trial of the OX40 agonist ivuxolimab. These receptors were collected from an adult with an advanced solid tumor such as melanoma, head and neck, liver or kidney cancer.

The chain links TRBV7-9 to TRBJ2-7; the D is unclear. The CDR3 is 16 amino acids. Germline CDR1 is SEHNR and CDR2 is FQNEAQ (reference sequence). The ends were cut back, 3 bases at V and 2 bases at J, with 17 bases in the middle. CDR3 loop: CASSFSVNDGTYEQYF. The CDR3 DNA is TGTGCCAGCAGCTTTTCCGTTAACGATGGTACCTACGAGCAGTACTTC.

This chain links TRBV18 with TRBJ1-1; 9 positions agree with TRBD1. The J segment lost 1 base and the V segment lost 3 bases, leaving 3 bases of the junction unmatched. This CDR3 region has 15 residues. Germline loops: CDR1 KGHSH, CDR2 LQKENI. CDR3 sequence (DNA): TGTGCCAGCTCACCGGAGGACAGGGGGAACACTGAAGCTTTCTTT. Protein product: CASSPEDRGNTEAFF.

This chain links TRBV27 with TRBJ1-1; unclear D gene. The V and J ends lost 6 bases and 1 base respectively, with 6 bases between them. CDR1 is MNHEY, CDR2 SMNVEV, per germline (reference sequence). The CDR3 spans 12 residues. The CDR3 coding sequence is TGTGCCAGCAGGTGGGGGAACACTGAAGCTTTCTTT. Its protein product is CASRWGNTEAFF.

This rearrangement joins TRBV4-2 to TRBJ2-7; TRBD1 matches 8 bases. Trimming took 4 bases from V and 3 from J; bases not matched to a gene: 8. The CDR3 runs to 15 residues. Germline assignment: CDR1 LGHNA and CDR2 YNFKEQ. CDR3 sequence reads: CASSPPGGEHYEQYF. The CDR3 region has the DNA TGTGCCAGCAGCCCGCCAGGGGGCGAACACTACGAGCAGTACTTC.

The V gene is TRBV28, the J gene TRBJ2-3; TRBD2 matches at 12 bases. CDR1 is MDHEN, CDR2 SYDVKM, per germline. This CDR3 has 15 residues. Germline trimming cut 5 bases from V and 6 bases from J; bases unmatched to any gene: 6. The CDR3 loop is CASSERLAGVDTQYF. For the CDR3, the DNA is TGTGCCAGCAGTGAACGACTAGCGGGAGTTGATACGCAGTATTTT.

The chain links TRBV7-9 to TRBJ2-7, with a tentative D call TRBD1 (6 bases). The V and J ends lost 5 bases and 7 bases respectively, with 12 bases between them. This CDR3 has 12 amino acids. Germline values: CDR1 SEHNR, CDR2 FQNEAQ (reference sequence). For the CDR3, the DNA is TGTGCCAGCAGCGTTGACAGGAAGGAGCAGTACTTC. This codes for CASSVDRKEQYF.

The chain combines TRBV4-2 with TRBJ2-3; 10 positions agree with TRBD2. Germline assignment: CDR1 LGHNA and CDR2 YNFKEQ. CDR3 length equals 16 residues. Unmatched junction bases numbered 3, after V lost 3 bases and J lost 0 bases. The CDR3 is CASSHSGGYSTDTQYF. DNA for the CDR3: TGTGCCAGCAGCCATAGCGGGGGGTATAGCACAGATACGCAGTATTTT.

V usage is TRBV2 and J usage is TRBJ2-1, with 11 bases fitting TRBD1. Germline assignment: CDR1 SNHLY and CDR2 FYNNEI. The CDR3 has 20 amino acids. After removal of 3 bases from V and 6 bases from J, the junction contained 19 bases not matched to a gene. CDR3 in amino acids: CASSDGWTGGRSDPINEQFF. CDR3 nucleotide sequence: TGTGCCAGCAGTGATGGGTGGACAGGGGGCCGTTCCGATCCCATCAATGAGCAGTTCTTC.

The chain combines TRBV5-6 with TRBJ2-7; TRBD2 matches at 8 bases. V lost 0 bases and J lost 7; bases outside the gene matches: 12. CDR1 SGHDT and CDR2 YYEEEE come from the germline V gene. The CDR3 runs 16 residues. DNA for the CDR3: TGTGCCAGCAGCTTGGGGGCTAGCGGGTTCTCGCGGGAGCAGTACTTC. The encoded protein is CASSLGASGFSREQYF.

V and J are TRBV6-1 and TRBJ1-6; 9 bases agree with TRBD1. V shed 3 bases and J 4 bases; nucleotides not matched to a gene: 7. This CDR3 is 17 amino acids long. Germline CDR1 and CDR2: MNHNS and SASEGT. CDR3 sequence reads: CASSDGQGNWYNSPLHF. The CDR3 coding sequence is TGTGCCAGCAGTGACGGACAGGGGAATTGGTATAATTCACCCCTCCACTTT.

The CDR3 loop is CSVATSGSGNEQFF. As DNA, the CDR3 is TGCAGCGTTGCAACTAGCGGTTCTGGGAATGAGCAGTTCTTC. V and J are TRBV29-1 and TRBJ2-1; TRBD2 agrees at 8 bases. The germline CDR1 and CDR2 sequences are SQVTM and ANQGSEA. The V segment lost 4 bases and the J segment 7 bases; nucleotides outside the gene matches: 9. The CDR3 length is 14 residues.

This rearrangement joins TRBV5-4 to TRBJ2-7, with D possibly being TRBD2 (5 bases). With 1 base removed from V and 3 bases from J, the gap between germline ends came to 17 bases. Per the germline V gene, CDR1 is SGHNT and CDR2 is YYREEE (reference sequence). The CDR3 runs to 16 residues. CDR3 sequence: CASSLSEGQFFYEQYF. Written as DNA, the CDR3 is TGTGCCAGCAGCTTGAGTGAGGGCCAGTTTTTCTACGAGCAGTACTTC. The variable domain in full, completed from reference TRBV5-4 and TRBJ2-7, reads ETGVTQSPTHLIKTRGQQVTLRCSSQSGHNTVSWYQQALGQGPQFIFQYYREEENGRGNFPPRFSGLQFPNYSSELNVNALELDDSALYLCASSLSEGQFFYEQYFGPGTRLTVT.

The rearrangement links TRBV11-3 to TRBJ1-1, with a tentative D call TRBD1 (6 bases). This CDR3 has 14 amino acids. In germline, CDR1 is SGHNT, CDR2 YENEEA. V gave up 5 bases and J gave up 1 base, with 11 bases separating them. The CDR3 coding sequence is TGTGCCAGCAGCCCTTCGACAGGGAACACTGAAGCTTTCTTT. Amino acids: CASSPSTGNTEAFF.

This sequence joins TRBV2 and TRBJ2-7; 9 positions match TRBD1. The CDR3 totals 14 residues. Germline loops: CDR1 SNHLY, CDR2 FYNNEI. The V and J ends lost 3 bases and 4 bases, in that order; junction bases with no gene match: 4. The CDR3 reads CASSETGGSYEQYF. The CDR3 DNA is TGTGCCAGCAGTGAGACAGGGGGATCTTACGAGCAGTACTTC. Full variable domain (rest looked up from reference TRBV2 and TRBJ2-7): EPEVTQTPSHQVTQMGQEVILRCVPISNHLYFYWYRQILGQKVEFLVSFYNNEISEKSEIFDDQFSVERPDGSNFTLKIRSTKLEDSAMYFCASSETGGSYEQYFGPGTRLTVT.

This chain joins TRBV21-1 and TRBJ1-2. TRBV21-1 is reported as a pseudogene. The CDR3 sequence is 13 residues long. The CDR3 protein is CASSKSAPYGYTF. Here the CDR3 DNA reads TGTGCCAGCAGCAAATCGGCACCCTATGGCTACACCTTC.

The V gene is TRBV7-2, the J gene TRBJ1-2; the D is unclear. The CDR3 extends over 13 amino acids. CDR1 is SGHTA, CDR2 FQGNSA, per germline. V lost 1 base, J lost 8 bases, and 11 bases lay in between. This chain's CDR3 is CASSLEQSGGYTF. Written as DNA, the CDR3 is TGTGCCAGCAGCTTAGAACAGTCGGGCGGCTACACCTTC.

There are a few counts of this clone. V usage is TRBV5-1 and J usage is TRBJ2-7; TRBD1 aligns across 7 bases. Germline CDR1 SGHRS, CDR2 YFSETQ. J gave up 3 bases and V 4 bases, and 4 bases lay outside the gene matches. There are 13 residues in the CDR3. The CDR3 DNA reads TGCGCCAGCAGCAACGGGGACAGCTACGAGCAGTACTTC. It specifies CASSNGDSYEQYF. Filled out from reference TRBV5-1 and TRBJ2-7, the complete variable domain reads KAGVTQTPRYLIKTRGQQVTLSCSPISGHRSVSWYQQTPGQGLQFLFEYFSETQRNKGNFPGRFSGRQFSNSRSEMNVSTLELGDSALYLCASSNGDSYEQYFGPGTRLTVT.

This clone came up once. J is TRBJ2-5 and V is TRBV6-5; D call uncertain. The ends were cut back, 6 bases at V and 4 bases at J, with 6 bases in the middle. The CDR3 is 11 residues long. Germline V gene lookup returns CDR1 MNHEY and CDR2 SVGAGI. The CDR3 here is CASSLGETQYF. CDR3 DNA: TGTGCCAGCAGCCTCGGAGAGACCCAGTACTTC.

The chain has TRBV7-9 and TRBJ1-1; D possibly corresponds to TRBD1 (5 bases). Germline CDR1 reads SEHNR; CDR2 reads FQNEAQ (reference sequence). This CDR3 spans 14 amino acids. The V gene lost 5 bases and the J gene lost 7 bases, with 17 bases spanning the gap. This chain's CDR3 is CASSPPHGGYEAFF. Written as DNA, the CDR3 is TGTGCCAGCAGCCCACCGCACGGGGGATATGAAGCTTTCTTT.

The chain recombines TRBV7-2 with TRBJ2-1; 9 bases fit TRBD2. Germline lookup yields CDR1 SGHTA and CDR2 FQGNSA. This CDR3 has 18 amino acids. Unmatched junction bases numbered 11, after V lost 2 bases and J lost 3 bases. The CDR3 loop is CASSLLLLAGALYNEQFF. CDR3 coding DNA: TGTGCCAGCAGCTTACTCTTATTAGCGGGGGCTCTCTACAATGAGCAGTTCTTC.

V and J are TRBV9 and TRBJ2-1; TRBD2 aligns across 11 bases. Germline V lookup: CDR1 SGDLS, CDR2 YYNGEE. This CDR3 is 15 amino acids long. V gave up 3 bases and J gave up 3 bases; unmatched junction bases: 2. Written as DNA, the CDR3 is TGTGCCAGCAGCGCCCTAGCGGGAGGCTACAATGAGCAGTTCTTC. It specifies CASSALAGGYNEQFF.

This clone was observed a few times. The sample has other DNA sequences that encode this CDR3 too. The V and J genes are TRBV2 and TRBJ1-5; 8 bases map to TRBD1. The V and J ends lost 6 bases and 2 bases, in that order; junction bases with no gene match: 6. Germline assignment: CDR1 SNHLY and CDR2 FYNNEI. This CDR3 has 15 amino acids. CDR3 amino acids: CASRAQGAGNQPQHF. CDR3 in DNA: TGTGCCAGCAGAGCCCAGGGGGCGGGCAATCAGCCCCAGCATTTT.

The CDR3: CASSSPKNRDYTEAFF. CDR3 sequence (DNA): TGTGCCAGCAGCTCACCGAAAAATAGAGACTACACTGAAGCTTTCTTT. The chain couples TRBV7-9 to TRBJ1-1; no firm D call. V dropped 4 bases and J dropped 3 bases, with 18 bases sitting between them. The germline V gene encodes CDR1 SEHNR and CDR2 FQNEAQ (reference sequence). The CDR3 is 16 amino acids. Full variable domain (remainder filled in from reference TRBV7-9 and TRBJ1-1): DTGVSQNPRHKITKRGQNVTFRCDPISEHNRLYWYRQTLGQGPEFLTYFQNEAQLEKSRLLSDRFSAERPKGSFSTLEIQRTEQGDSAMYLCASSSPKNRDYTEAFFGQGTRLTVV.

The chain joins TRBV4-3 to TRBJ2-7; D call uncertain. V was cut by 0 bases and J by 1 base, with 7 bases left in between. Germline V lookup: CDR1 LGHNA, CDR2 YSLEER. This CDR3 is built from 14 residues. In DNA form, the CDR3 reads TGCGCCAGCAGCCAAGATCGGGCTTCCTACGAGCAGTACTTC. It codes for CASSQDRASYEQYF.

This sequence joins TRBV15 and TRBJ2-1; D not resolved. Trimming stripped 2 bases from V and 9 bases from J, with 11 bases between. Germline V gene data show CDR1 as LNHNV and CDR2 as YYDKDF (reference sequence). This CDR3 spans 13 amino acids. CDR3 in DNA: TGTGCCACCAGCAGACGGACCCCACCTGAGCAGTTCTTC. Protein sequence: CATSRRTPPEQFF.

The chain recombines TRBV14 with TRBJ2-1; TRBD2 agrees at 7 bases. The V gene's germline CDR1 is SGHDN and CDR2 FVKESK. Germline trimming cut 3 bases from V and 0 bases from J; bases unmatched to any gene: 5. The CDR3 has 16 amino acids. CDR3 sequence (DNA): TGTGCCAGCAGCCATAGCGGGCTAAGCTCCTACAATGAGCAGTTCTTC. Translating it yields CASSHSGLSSYNEQFF.

The genes are TRBV6-1 and TRBJ2-5; 10 nucleotides match TRBD2. Per germline, CDR1 MNHNS and CDR2 SASEGT. CDR3 length: 15 amino acids. The J segment lost 0 bases and the V segment lost 2 bases, leaving 0 bases of the junction unmatched. CDR3 DNA: TGTGCCAGCAGTGAACTAGCGGGGGACCAAGAGACCCAGTACTTC. Its protein is CASSELAGDQETQYF.

J is TRBJ2-2 and V is TRBV19, with TRBD2 identical over 12 bases. This CDR3 is built from 16 residues. Germline V gene sequence: CDR1 LNHDA, CDR2 SQIVND (reference sequence). V was clipped by 7 bases and J by 5 bases; unmatched bases: 8. This CDR3 reads CASTHGLAGRTGELFF. CDR3 coding DNA: TGTGCCAGTACCCACGGACTAGCGGGACGTACCGGGGAGCTGTTTTTT.

The V gene is TRBV9, the J gene TRBJ1-1; tentative D call: TRBD1 (5 bases). The ends were cut back, 7 bases at V and 1 base at J, with 17 bases in the middle. This CDR3 is 15 amino acids long. Germline V lookup: CDR1 SGDLS, CDR2 YYNGEE. The CDR3 bases are TGTGCCAGCGGACCCTTACACGGGGGGAACACTGAAGCTTTCTTT. Its translation is CASGPLHGGNTEAFF.

The chain has TRBV27 and TRBJ1-1; D uncertain. Per germline, CDR1 MNHEY and CDR2 SMNVEV (reference sequence). The CDR3 has 11 residues. V was cut by 8 bases and J by 7 bases, with 11 bases left in between. CDR3 bases: TGTGCCAGCGTACGGTCTGATGAAGCTTTCTTT. Its protein is CASVRSDEAFF.

The CDR3 sequence is CASSFSRLYEQFF. DNA of the CDR3: TGTGCCAGCAGTTTCTCTAGATTGTATGAGCAGTTCTTC. The chain joins TRBV28 to TRBJ2-1; D unclear. The CDR3 contains 13 residues. Trimming took 3 bases from V and 8 from J, leaving 11 bases between them. In germline, CDR1 is MDHEN, CDR2 SYDVKM.

The V and J genes are TRBV28 and TRBJ1-1; 7 positions agree with TRBD1. The V gene end was trimmed by 6 bases and the J gene end by 0 bases; junction bases not matched to a gene: 7. CDR3 length equals 15 residues. Per the germline V gene, CDR1 is MDHEN and CDR2 is SYDVKM. The CDR3 nucleotides are TGTGCCAGCAGCCGGGACAGTGACCTGAACACTGAAGCTTTCTTT. It encodes CASSRDSDLNTEAFF.